This T cell receptor (beta chain) was sequenced in a study of human T cells and chemical hapten exposure. This clonotype was detected only a few times. The V end lost 5 bases, the J end lost 10 bases, and 15 bases lay between the germline ends. Germline CDR1 reads SGHNT; CDR2 reads YENEEA. CDR3 length: 13 amino acids. Time point: patch test 1, 2 weeks after DPC sensitization. Treatment specified: therapeutic diphenylcyclopropenone sensitization with weekly scalp DPC. Blood collection took place prior to placing each patch test. In the original workflow: Samples ranged from roughly 20,000 to 700,000 TCRs, with a median of 95,638. TCRdb used MiXCR to reprocess the RACE reads, holding one entry per CDR3 protein. For this entry, the V and J calls and clone size follow TCRdb and not the study's own pipeline. Of roughly 190,000 distinct CDR3 sequences listed, about a fifth are singletons.

Sequencing was performed on whole blood, taken in connection with sensitization to the hapten diphenylcyclopropenone (DPC). The chain joins TRBV11-3 to TRBJ2-1; D may be TRBD1 (7 bases). The TCR sequence derives from a woman aged 45-60 years with alopecia areata. Some clones in this sample may be carry-over from other donors' samples. CDR3: CASSTHRGGEQFF. The CDR3 DNA reads as TGTGCCAGCAGCACCCACAGGGGAGGCGAGCAGTTCTTC.